Shown below are 6 T cell receptor beta chains from a single sample sequenced in a study of patients and donors after allogeneic stem cell transplantation. TCRdb ran MiXCR on the RT-PCR reads and lists one entry per CDR3 protein. The table has 160,000 or so distinct CDR3 sequences, about 24% seen once; the top ten hold 25% to 30%. Sequenced sample: blood, either unsorted or a sorted T cell fraction (not recorded which). These receptors all stem from a human donor who was either an allogeneic HSCT recipient or a stem cell or donor lymphocyte infusion donor (not recorded which). It is not recorded whose cells these are; they may come from a transplant donor.

Only a few counts were recorded for this clonotype. This rearrangement joins TRBV6-5 to TRBJ1-4; 7 nucleotides align to TRBD1. Germline loops: CDR1 MNHEY, CDR2 SVGAGI. The CDR3 spans 15 residues. J gave up 2 bases and V 0 bases, and 0 bases lay outside the gene matches. The CDR3 sequence is CASSYSQGTNEKLFF. In DNA, the CDR3 is TGTGCCAGCAGTTACTCACAGGGGACTAATGAAAAACTGTTTTTT.

The chain employs TRBV18 and TRBJ2-7; tentatively, D is TRBD1 or TRBD2 (5 bases each). Trimming left V 3 bases short and J 4 bases short, with 13 bases between. The CDR3 loop spans 14 amino acids. Germline values: CDR1 KGHSH, CDR2 LQKENI. DNA of the CDR3: TGTGCCAGCTCACCGAGCCGGGACGCTTACGAGCAGTACTTC. This encodes CASSPSRDAYEQYF.

This clonotype appeared a few times. The gene calls are TRBV3-1 and TRBJ2-1, with 9 bases aligning to TRBD2. Germline trimming cut 0 bases from V and 8 bases from J; bases unmatched to any gene: 8. Per the germline V gene, CDR1 is LGHDT and CDR2 is YNNKEL (reference sequence). CDR3 length equals 16 residues. CDR3 in amino acids: CASSQDQGLALYEQFF. The CDR3 DNA sequence: TGTGCCAGCAGCCAAGATCAGGGACTAGCTTTGTATGAGCAGTTCTTC.

This clonotype was counted a few times. The genes are TRBV5-1 and TRBJ2-1; D uncertain. The V gene lost 0 bases and the J gene lost 1 base, with 8 bases spanning the gap. Per the germline V gene, CDR1 is SGHRS and CDR2 is YFSETQ. CDR3 length equals 15 residues. The CDR3 nucleotides read TGCGCCAGCAGCTTGGTCCAGGTTTCCTACAATGAGCAGTTCTTC. Amino acid sequence: CASSLVQVSYNEQFF.

This clonotype showed up just a few times. CDR3 in DNA: TGTGCCACCGAAGGTACAGAGGAGACCCAGTACTTC. The encoded protein is CATEGTEETQYF. The rearrangement uses TRBV24-1 and TRBJ2-5; D gene ambiguous. Trimming removed 9 bases from V and 5 bases from J, with 12 bases in between. The CDR3 covers 12 residues. Looked up from germline, CDR1 is KGHDR and CDR2 is SFDVKD.

The chain uses TRBV11-2 and TRBJ2-1; 10 bases fit TRBD2. Germline V gene lookup returns CDR1 SGHAT and CDR2 FQNNGV. The CDR3 is made up of 17 amino acids. The junction had 14 bases not matched to a gene; V was cut back by 5 bases and J by 7 bases. The CDR3, as DNA: TGTGCCAGCAGCACCTTCGGAGGGCTAGCGGGAGTAAATGAGCAGTTCTTC. It encodes CASSTFGGLAGVNEQFF.